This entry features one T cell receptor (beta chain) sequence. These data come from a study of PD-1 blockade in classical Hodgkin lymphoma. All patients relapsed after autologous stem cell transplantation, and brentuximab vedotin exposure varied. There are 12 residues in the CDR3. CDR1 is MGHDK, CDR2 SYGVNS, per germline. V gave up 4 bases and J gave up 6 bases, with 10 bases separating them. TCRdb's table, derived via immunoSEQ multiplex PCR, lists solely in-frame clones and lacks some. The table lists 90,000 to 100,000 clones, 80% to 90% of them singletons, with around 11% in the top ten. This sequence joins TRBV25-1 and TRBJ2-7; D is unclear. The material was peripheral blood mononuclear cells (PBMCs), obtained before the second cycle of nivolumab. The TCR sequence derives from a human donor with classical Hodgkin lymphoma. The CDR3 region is CASSVVGSEQYF. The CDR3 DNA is TGTGCCAGCAGTGTTGTCGGATCCGAGCAGTACTTC.